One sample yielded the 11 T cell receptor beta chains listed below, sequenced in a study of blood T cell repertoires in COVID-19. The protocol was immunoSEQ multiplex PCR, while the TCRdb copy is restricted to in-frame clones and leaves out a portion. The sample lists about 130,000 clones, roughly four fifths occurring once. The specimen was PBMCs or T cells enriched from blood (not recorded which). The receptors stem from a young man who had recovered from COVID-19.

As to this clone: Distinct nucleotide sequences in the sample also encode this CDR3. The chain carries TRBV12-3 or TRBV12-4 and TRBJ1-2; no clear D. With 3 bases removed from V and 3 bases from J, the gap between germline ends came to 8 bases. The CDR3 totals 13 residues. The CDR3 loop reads CASSLGRYYGYTF. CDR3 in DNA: TGTGCCAGCAGTTTGGGCCGCTACTATGGCTACACCTTC.

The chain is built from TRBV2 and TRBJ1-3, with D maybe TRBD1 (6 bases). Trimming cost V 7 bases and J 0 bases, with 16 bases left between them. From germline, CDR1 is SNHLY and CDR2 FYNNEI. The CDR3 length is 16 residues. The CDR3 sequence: CASTQQGPHSGNTIYF. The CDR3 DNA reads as TGTGCCAGCACCCAACAGGGCCCCCACTCTGGAAACACCATATATTTT. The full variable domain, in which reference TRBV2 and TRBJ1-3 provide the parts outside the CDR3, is EPEVTQTPSHQVTQMGQEVILRCVPISNHLYFYWYRQILGQKVEFLVSFYNNEISEKSEIFDDQFSVERPDGSNFTLKIRSTKLEDSAMYFCASTQQGPHSGNTIYFGEGSWLTVV.

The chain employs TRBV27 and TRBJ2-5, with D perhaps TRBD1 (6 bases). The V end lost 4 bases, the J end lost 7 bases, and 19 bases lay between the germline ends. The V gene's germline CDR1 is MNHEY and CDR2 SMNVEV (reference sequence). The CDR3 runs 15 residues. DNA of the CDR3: TGTGCCAGCAGTTGGGACAAGGGCGTCCCGGGGACCCAGTACTTC. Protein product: CASSWDKGVPGTQYF.

The CDR3 is CASSFRGTGANYGYTF. In DNA form, the CDR3 reads TGTGCCAGCAGCTTTAGAGGAACAGGAGCTAACTATGGCTACACCTTC. This chain links TRBV5-6 with TRBJ1-2; tentatively, D is TRBD1 (5 bases). Germline V gene sequence: CDR1 SGHDT, CDR2 YYEEEE. The length of the CDR3 is 16 residues. Trimming took 2 bases from V and 0 from J, leaving 14 bases between them.

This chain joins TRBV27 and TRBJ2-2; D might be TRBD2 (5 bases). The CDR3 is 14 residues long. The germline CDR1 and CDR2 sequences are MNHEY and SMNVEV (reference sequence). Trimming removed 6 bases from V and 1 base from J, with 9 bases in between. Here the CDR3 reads CASRGLKNTGELFF. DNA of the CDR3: TGTGCCAGCAGAGGACTCAAGAACACCGGGGAGCTGTTTTTT.

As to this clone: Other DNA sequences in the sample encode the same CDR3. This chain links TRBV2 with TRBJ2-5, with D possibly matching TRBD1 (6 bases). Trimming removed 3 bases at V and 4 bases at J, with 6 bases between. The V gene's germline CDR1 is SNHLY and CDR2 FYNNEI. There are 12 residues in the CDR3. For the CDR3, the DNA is TGTGCCAGCAGTGACAGGGGAGAGACCCAGTACTTC. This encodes CASSDRGETQYF.

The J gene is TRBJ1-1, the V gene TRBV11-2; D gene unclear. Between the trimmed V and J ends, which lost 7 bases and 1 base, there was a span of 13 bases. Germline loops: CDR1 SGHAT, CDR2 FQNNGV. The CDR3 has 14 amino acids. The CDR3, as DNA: TGTGCCAGCACCCAATCCCGACAGAACACTGAAGCTTTCTTT. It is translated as CASTQSRQNTEAFF.

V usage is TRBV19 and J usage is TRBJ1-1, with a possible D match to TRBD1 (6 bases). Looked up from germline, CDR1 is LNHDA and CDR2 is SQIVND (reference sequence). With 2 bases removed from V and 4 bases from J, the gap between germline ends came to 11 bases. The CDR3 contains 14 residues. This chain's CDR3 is CASSITGLGTEAFF. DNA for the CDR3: TGTGCCAGTAGTATAACAGGGTTGGGCACTGAAGCTTTCTTT.

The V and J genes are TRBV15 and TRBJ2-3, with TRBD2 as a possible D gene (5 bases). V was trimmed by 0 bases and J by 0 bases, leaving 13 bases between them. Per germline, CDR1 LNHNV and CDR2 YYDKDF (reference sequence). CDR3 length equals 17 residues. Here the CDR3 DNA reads TGTGCCACCAGCAGAGATCTCGCGGGTACTAGCACAGATACGCAGTATTTT. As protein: CATSRDLAGTSTDTQYF.

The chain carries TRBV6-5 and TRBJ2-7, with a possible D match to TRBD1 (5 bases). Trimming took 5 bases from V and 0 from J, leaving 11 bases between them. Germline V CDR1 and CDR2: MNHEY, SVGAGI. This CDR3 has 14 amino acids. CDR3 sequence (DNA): TGTGCCAGCAGTACCAGGGAAAGCTCCTACGAGCAGTACGTC. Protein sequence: CASSTRESSYEQYV.

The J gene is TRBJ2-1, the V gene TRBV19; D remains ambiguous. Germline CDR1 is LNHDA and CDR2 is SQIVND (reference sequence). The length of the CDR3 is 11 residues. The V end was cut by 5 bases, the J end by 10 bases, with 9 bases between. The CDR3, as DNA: TGTGCCAGTAGTGGCCCGAGGGAGCAGTTCTTC. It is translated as CASSGPREQFF.